These 21 T cell receptor beta chains share one sample of origin, sequenced in a study of blood T cell repertoires in COVID-19. Using immunoSEQ multiplex PCR, the repertoire was profiled, and TCRdb retains in-frame clones only, with some absent. Of 110,000 or so clones listed, approximately 80% are singletons. The sequenced sample was peripheral blood. Source of these receptors: a woman between 65 and 79 years old with acute or convalescent COVID-19.

The genes are TRBV7-8 and TRBJ1-2, with D perhaps matching TRBD1 (5 bases). This CDR3 spans 15 amino acids. The germline V and J ends were trimmed by 5 bases and 6 bases, with 19 bases remaining between them. CDR1 is SGHVS and CDR2 is FQNEAQ in the germline V gene. The chain's CDR3 is CASSPRRGSDDGYTF. CDR3 DNA sequence: TGTGCCAGCAGCCCCCGGCGGGGGAGCGACGATGGCTACACCTTC.

The V and J genes are TRBV9 and TRBJ1-2; TRBD1 matches at 7 bases. The CDR3 totals 17 residues. Germline V CDR1 and CDR2: SGDLS, YYNGEE. V gave up 4 bases and J gave up 2 bases; unmatched junction bases: 14. CDR3 residues: CASSSLPGRGQNYGYTF. CDR3 sequence (DNA): TGTGCCAGCAGCTCCCTCCCAGGGCGGGGACAGAACTATGGCTACACCTTC.

The chain employs TRBV7-8 and TRBJ2-5; tentative D call: TRBD2 (5 bases). The V and J ends lost 2 bases and 1 base respectively, with 14 bases between them. There are 16 residues in the CDR3. Germline assignment: CDR1 SGHVS and CDR2 FQNEAQ. CDR3 region: CASSLWETGSQETQYF. CDR3 in DNA: TGTGCCAGCAGCTTATGGGAGACGGGGAGCCAAGAGACCCAGTACTTC.

This chain links TRBV29-1 with TRBJ2-7, with 9 bases aligning to TRBD2. V shed 4 bases, J shed 3 bases, and the junction held 7 bases outside the gene matches. Germline V gene lookup returns CDR1 SQVTM and CDR2 ANQGSEA. This CDR3 has 14 amino acids. CDR3 coding DNA: TGCAGCGTTGTCGGAAGTAGCGGGAGCTACGAGCAGTACTTC. It specifies CSVVGSSGSYEQYF.

This chain connects TRBV28 to TRBJ2-3, with D perhaps matching TRBD1 (6 bases). Germline CDR1 reads MDHEN; CDR2 reads SYDVKM. The CDR3 has 15 residues. The ends were cut back, 6 bases at V and 3 bases at J, with 16 bases in the middle. The CDR3 sequence: CASSRLDGQTDTQYF. The CDR3 DNA sequence: TGTGCCAGCAGCCGATTGGATGGACAGACAGATACGCAGTATTTT.

This chain links TRBV5-8 with TRBJ2-3, with D uncertain. The CDR3 covers 14 residues. Trimming removed 2 bases from V and 0 bases from J, with 7 bases in between. Germline V gene lookup returns CDR1 SGHTS and CDR2 YDEGEE. CDR3 amino acids: CASSFYISTDTQYF. CDR3 coding DNA: TGTGCCAGCAGCTTTTATATTAGCACAGATACGCAGTATTTT.

V and J are TRBV29-1 and TRBJ1-2; 8 nucleotides line up with TRBD1. CDR3 length: 12 residues. V was pared by 5 bases and J by 6 bases, with 5 bases of the junction left unmatched. CDR1 SQVTM and CDR2 ANQGSEA come from the germline V gene. The CDR3 bases are TGCAGCGTTTACGACAGGGGAAATGGCTACACCTTC. Translated, it gives CSVYDRGNGYTF.

This chain joins TRBV6-5 and TRBJ2-3; unclear D gene. Trimming removed 6 bases at V and 1 base at J, with 8 bases between. The CDR3 is made up of 13 amino acids. Germline V CDR1 and CDR2: MNHEY, SVGAGI. In DNA form, the CDR3 reads TGTGCCAGCAGACGCGAGGGCACAGATACGCAGTATTTT. Translation: CASRREGTDTQYF.

The chain employs TRBV27 and TRBJ1-6; D gene unclear. The CDR3 extends over 14 amino acids. Between the trimmed V and J ends, which lost 8 bases and 7 bases, there was a span of 15 bases. Germline CDR1 is MNHEY and CDR2 is SMNVEV (reference sequence). CDR3: CASAPQVRNSPLHF. The CDR3 DNA is TGTGCCAGCGCTCCTCAGGTTCGGAATTCACCCCTCCACTTT.

The chain uses TRBV24-1 and TRBJ1-5, with 10 bases lining up with TRBD1. This CDR3 is 15 amino acids long. The V gene's germline CDR1 is KGHDR and CDR2 SFDVKD. Trimming cost V 4 bases and J 7 bases; bases outside gene matches: 6. The CDR3 is CATSDPGTGAQPQHF. CDR3 in DNA: TGTGCCACCAGTGACCCCGGGACAGGGGCCCAGCCCCAGCATTTT.

This chain links TRBV6-6 with TRBJ2-1, with TRBD2 as a possible D gene (6 bases). V was trimmed by 6 bases and J by 8 bases, leaving 17 bases between them. CDR1 and CDR2 from the germline V gene are MNHNY and SVGAGI (reference sequence). The CDR3 covers 14 residues. The CDR3 region is CASSLAEGRHEQFF. The DNA of the CDR3 is TGTGCCAGCAGCCTTGCGGAGGGTCGCCATGAGCAGTTCTTC.

The chain combines TRBV7-9 with TRBJ2-2; TRBD1 matches at 7 bases. V shed 3 bases, J shed 6 bases, and the junction held 10 bases outside the gene matches. Looked up from germline, CDR1 is SEHNR and CDR2 is FQNEAQ (reference sequence). CDR3 length equals 16 residues. The CDR3 reads CASSLGAGGIAGELFF. The CDR3 DNA is TGTGCCAGCAGCTTGGGTGCAGGGGGAATAGCCGGGGAGCTGTTTTTT.

This clone was counted a single time. V gene TRBV7-8 combines with J gene TRBJ1-4; no definite D call. Trimming stripped 0 bases from V and 0 bases from J, with 5 bases between. The CDR3 loop spans 15 amino acids. From germline, CDR1 is SGHVS and CDR2 FQNEAQ. CDR3 protein: CASSLAVATNEKLFF. The DNA of the CDR3 is TGTGCCAGCAGCTTAGCCGTAGCAACTAATGAAAAACTGTTTTTT.

This clone occurred many times. The genes are TRBV7-2 and TRBJ1-6; TRBD1 might be the D (5 bases). Germline loops: CDR1 SGHTA, CDR2 FQGNSA. The CDR3 is made up of 13 amino acids. V lost 6 bases to trimming and J lost 6 bases, with 9 bases between them. The CDR3: CASRLGGNSPLHF. The DNA of the CDR3 is TGTGCCAGCAGGCTCGGGGGTAATTCACCCCTCCACTTT. Filled out from reference TRBV7-2 and TRBJ1-6, the complete variable domain reads GAGVSQSPSNKVTEKGKDVELRCDPISGHTALYWYRQSLGQGLEFLIYFQGNSAPDKSGLPSDRFSAERTGGSVSTLTIQRTQQEDSAVYLCASRLGGNSPLHFGNGTRLTVT.

J is TRBJ1-3 and V is TRBV7-2; weak D call: TRBD1 (6 bases). The germline CDR1 and CDR2 sequences are SGHTA and FQGNSA. Trimming removed 5 bases from V and 4 bases from J, with 15 bases in between. The CDR3 consists of 15 residues. The CDR3 region is CASSKDSTGGNTIYF. The DNA of the CDR3 is TGTGCCAGCAGCAAGGACAGCACGGGAGGAAACACCATATATTTT.

The V and J genes are TRBV7-9 and TRBJ2-2; 12 positions match TRBD2. V shed 5 bases and J 9 bases; nucleotides not matched to a gene: 13. CDR1 SEHNR and CDR2 FQNEAQ come from the germline V gene (reference sequence). The CDR3 sequence is 17 residues long. The CDR3 here is CASSPPLAGGEVWELFF. CDR3 bases: TGTGCCAGCAGCCCCCCGCTAGCGGGGGGGGAAGTCTGGGAGCTGTTTTTT.

In DNA form, the CDR3 reads TGTGCCAGCAGCTTAGCCACAGGTTCGGATGAAGCTTTCTTT. Protein product: CASSLATGSDEAFF. This chain uses TRBV7-9 with TRBJ1-1; the D gene is possibly TRBD1 (5 bases). There are 14 residues in the CDR3. Per germline, CDR1 SEHNR and CDR2 FQNEAQ (reference sequence). The V gene lost 0 bases and the J gene lost 7 bases, with 12 bases spanning the gap.

A remark on this clone: One junction end disagrees with the germline gene, perhaps due to a read error. CDR3 in DNA: TGTGCCAGCAGCCTAGCAGGGGGCCTTGGTGAAAAACTGTTTTTT. Translation: CASSLAGGLGEKLFF. The V and J genes are TRBV7-9 and TRBJ1-4; 8 bases are shared with TRBD1. The length of the CDR3 is 15 residues. Germline CDR1 SEHNR, CDR2 FQNEAQ (reference sequence).

This clone was recorded only once. The gene calls are TRBV11-2 and TRBJ2-7; 9 bases map to TRBD1. CDR3 length equals 14 residues. CDR1 and CDR2 (germline): SGHAT, FQNNGV. V was pared by 6 bases and J by 4 bases, with 7 bases of the junction left unmatched. The CDR3 DNA is TGTGCCAGCAGGGACATCGGACAGGGGTACGAGCAGTACGTC. It yields the protein CASRDIGQGYEQYV.

The chain joins TRBV3-1 (or the pseudogene TRBV3-2) to TRBJ2-7, with 8 bases fitting TRBD2. Germline CDR1 is LGHDT and CDR2 is YNNKEL (reference sequence). The CDR3 consists of 17 residues. J gave up 7 bases and V 0 bases, and 14 bases lay outside the gene matches. CDR3 residues: CASSQDMSRGGLEEQYV. CDR3 DNA sequence: TGTGCCAGCAGCCAAGATATGTCCCGGGGGGGCCTCGAAGAGCAGTACGTC.

This clone was seen only a few times. This chain joins TRBV29-1 and TRBJ1-2, with D possibly being TRBD1 (5 bases). The CDR3 totals 14 residues. V was cut by 1 base and J by 6 bases, with 15 bases left in between. CDR1 is SQVTM, CDR2 ANQGSEA, per germline. The CDR3 DNA reads as TGCAGCGTTGAAGTGTTAGGGGCGGCCCATGGCTACACCTTC. It yields the protein CSVEVLGAAHGYTF.